These T cell receptor beta chains were read from a single sample in a study of a mutant IDH1 vaccine in newly diagnosed glioma. The method was immunoSEQ multiplex PCR; TCRdb's version includes in-frame clones alone and lacks a portion of them. The table has about 51,000 clones, 60% to 85% seen once. Sequencing was performed on PBMCs, taken from a glioma patient treated with radiotherapy, temozolomide or both. All receptors come from a woman between 35 and 50 years old with glioma. CDR3s include the opening cysteine and the closing phenylalanine or tryptophan. The D gene is left open where the match is weak. Not all rows give a size; the values are once, few, many and, for expanded clones, a class.

size,D,V,J,DNA,CDR3
-,-,TRBV7-2,TRBJ2-3,TGTGCCAGCAGCTCGGCTACTCAGGGGACCGCTAGCACAGATACGCAGTATTTT,CASSSATQGTASTDTQYF
-,TRBD1,TRBV7-9,TRBJ1-1,TGTGCCAGCAGCTTAGGCTTTGGGACAGTGGCTGAAGCTTTCTTT,CASSLGFGTVAEAFF
-,TRBD1,TRBV6-4,TRBJ2-3,TGTGCCAGCAGTTGGACAGGGGATAGGGATACGCAGTATTTT,CASSWTGDRDTQYF
-,-,TRBV25-1,TRBJ2-7,TGTGCCAGCAGCTCGGGCTACGAGCAGTACTTC,CASSSGYEQYF
-,-,TRBV27,TRBJ1-6,TGTGCCAGCAGTCTCGCTCGGAATTCACCCCTCCACTTT,CASSLARNSPLHF
once,TRBD1,TRBV15,TRBJ2-7,TGTGCCACCAGCAGAGGCCCGGGACAGGAAGGGCACGAGCAGTACTTC,CATSRGPGQEGHEQYF
few,-,TRBV7-2,TRBJ1-5,TGTGCCAGCAGCTTAGTTGCGGGGGGCAATCAGCCCCAGCATTTT,CASSLVAGGNQPQHF
-,-,TRBV25-1,TRBJ2-5,TGTGCCAGCAGTGACCGGGTAGCGGAGACCCAGTACTTC,CASSDRVAETQYF
-,TRBD1,TRBV30,TRBJ1-5,TGTGCCTGGAGTGTACGGACAGGGATTCGCAATCAGCCCCAGCATTTT,CAWSVRTGIRNQPQHF
-,-,TRBV9,TRBJ1-2,TGTGCCAGCATGGGGGAGGTCTATGGCTACACCTTC,CASMGEVYGYTF
-,-,TRBV18,TRBJ1-1,TGTGCCAGCTCACCACGAAGAGCATCTGAAGCTTTCTTT,CASSPRRASEAFF
-,TRBD1,TRBV29-1,TRBJ1-3,TGCAGCGCGGCTCCAGGGGGCCATGGAAACACCATATATTTT,CSAAPGGHGNTIYF
-,-,TRBV5-4,TRBJ2-5,TGTGCCAGCAGCTTGGCTCCGAGGGGAGCCCCCGCGGGGGAGACCCAGTACTTC,CASSLAPRGAPAGETQYF
-,-,TRBV9,TRBJ2-5,TGTGCCAGCAGCGGCCGGGGGTCCGGGGTTGGCCAAGAGACCCAGTACTTC,CASSGRGSGVGQETQYF
-,TRBD1,TRBV4-3,TRBJ2-7,TGCGCCAGCAGCCCAGGACAGGGGACCTACGAGCAGTACTTC,CASSPGQGTYEQYF
-,-,TRBV5-4,TRBJ2-3,TGTGCCAGCAGACCCCGGGACACAAGCACAGATACGCAGTATTTT,CASRPRDTSTDTQYF
-,-,TRBV18,TRBJ1-3,TGTGCCAGCTCACCAGAGGTCTCTGGAAACACCATATATTTT,CASSPEVSGNTIYF
-,-,TRBV10-3,TRBJ1-2,TGTGCCATCAGCCCGACCGTGGGGTATGGAGGCTACACCTTC,CAISPTVGYGGYTF
-,TRBD2,TRBV27,TRBJ2-7,TGTGCCAGCAGTTTACTAGCGGGGGGGTACGAGCAGTACTTC,CASSLLAGGYEQYF
-,TRBD1,TRBV30,TRBJ1-2,TGTGCCTGGAGTGTAGGGACAGGCTATGGCTACACCTTC,CAWSVGTGYGYTF
-,-,TRBV14,TRBJ1-5,TGTGCCAGCAGCCAGGCAGGGGCCCGGGGGCCCCAGCATTTT,CASSQAGARGPQHF
-,TRBD1,TRBV6-5,TRBJ2-7,TGTGCCAGCAGTTGGGACAGGATGTACGAGCAGTACTTC,CASSWDRMYEQYF
-,-,TRBV6-1,TRBJ1-5,TGTGCCAGCAGTGACGGGACACCGAATAGCAATCAGCCCCAGCATTTT,CASSDGTPNSNQPQHF
few,TRBD1,TRBV5-1,TRBJ1-1,TGCGCCAGCAGCAGCAGGGACAGGAACACTGAAGCTTTCTTT,CASSSRDRNTEAFF
-,-,TRBV25-1,TRBJ1-5,TGTGCCAGCAGTGAATTCGGCAACAATCAGCCCCAGCATTTT,CASSEFGNNQPQHF
-,-,TRBV9,TRBJ2-5,TGTGCCAGCAGCGTAGCCCCACACCAAGAGACCCAGTACTTC,CASSVAPHQETQYF
once,-,TRBV5-1,TRBJ2-4,TGCGCCAGCAGCCCTCAGGGAGGGGGAGCCAAAAACATTCAGTACTTC,CASSPQGGGAKNIQYF
-,TRBD1,TRBV19,TRBJ1-5,TGTGCCAGGAACTCGACAGGGCCGCATCAGCCCCAGCATTTT,CARNSTGPHQPQHF
-,-,TRBV18,TRBJ1-3,TGTGCCAGCTCACCCTCCCCTGATGGAAACACCATATATTTT,CASSPSPDGNTIYF
-,TRBD1,TRBV4-1,TRBJ2-1,TGCGCCAGCAGGGGACAGTACTACAATGAGCAGTTCTTC,CASRGQYYNEQFF
-,-,TRBV21-1,TRBJ1-3,TGTGCCAGCAGCAAGACGGACAGGGCCCACTCTGGAAACACCATATATTTT,CASSKTDRAHSGNTIYF
few,-,TRBV30,TRBJ1-1,TGTGCCTTGCAAGCTATTCCCGGGAGGAACACTGAAGCTTTCTTT,CALQAIPGRNTEAFF
-,TRBD2,TRBV29-1,TRBJ2-5,TGCAGCGTCCTAGCGGGGGCGGAGACCCAGTACTTC,CSVLAGAETQYF
-,-,TRBV11-2,TRBJ2-4,TGTGCCAGCAGCTTAGGATCCGAAAACATTCAGTACTTC,CASSLGSENIQYF
-,-,TRBV30,TRBJ1-1,TGTGCCTGGAGTGTAAGCAGGGACACTGAAGCTTTCTTT,CAWSVSRDTEAFF
-,-,TRBV9,TRBJ2-4,TGTGCCAGCAGCGTAAGACCGGAAGCCAAAAACATTCAGTACTTC,CASSVRPEAKNIQYF
-,TRBD2,TRBV10-1,TRBJ2-7,TGCGCCAGCAGTCGGGTAGCGGGGGACTACGAGCAGTACTTC,CASSRVAGDYEQYF
few,-,TRBV6-5,TRBJ2-7,TGTGCCAGCAGTCGGACAGCAAACGAGCAGTACTTC,CASSRTANEQYF
-,-,TRBV2,TRBJ1-4,TGTGCCAGCAGTGCTTACAGGGTAGGGGTTGAAAAACTGTTTTTT,CASSAYRVGVEKLFF
-,TRBD2,TRBV5-1,TRBJ2-3,TGCGCCAGCAGCTTCAGCGGGGGTAGCACAGATACGCAGTATTTT,CASSFSGGSTDTQYF